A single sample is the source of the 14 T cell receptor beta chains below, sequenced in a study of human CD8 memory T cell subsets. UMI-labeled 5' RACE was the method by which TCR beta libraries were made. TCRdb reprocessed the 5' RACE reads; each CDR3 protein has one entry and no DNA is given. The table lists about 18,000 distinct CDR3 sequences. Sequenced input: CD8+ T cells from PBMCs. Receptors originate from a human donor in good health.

The CDR3 loop reads CASSQEGGGLSSGNTIYF. The chain combines TRBV4-3 with TRBJ1-3. Looked up from germline, CDR1 is LGHNA and CDR2 is YSLEER. The CDR3 is 18 residues long.

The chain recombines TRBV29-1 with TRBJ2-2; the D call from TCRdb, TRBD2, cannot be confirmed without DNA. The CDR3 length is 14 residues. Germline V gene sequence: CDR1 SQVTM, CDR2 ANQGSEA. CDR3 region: CSVELAGATGELFF.

CDR3 protein: CASSLGTGADTEAFF. V gene TRBV27 combines with J gene TRBJ1-1; the D call from TCRdb, TRBD1, cannot be confirmed without DNA. Germline assignment: CDR1 MNHEY and CDR2 SMNVEV (reference sequence). This CDR3 is 15 amino acids long.

This CDR3 reads CASSQRRGSGTEAFF. The chain is built from TRBV4-2 and TRBJ1-1; TCRdb selects TRBD1, and the lack of DNA leaves this call unchecked. CDR1 and CDR2 from the germline V gene are LGHNA and YNFKEQ. The CDR3 contains 15 residues.

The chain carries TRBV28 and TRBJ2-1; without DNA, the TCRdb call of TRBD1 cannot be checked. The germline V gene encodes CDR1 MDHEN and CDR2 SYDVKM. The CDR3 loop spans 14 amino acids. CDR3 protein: CASREGAEGLEQFF.

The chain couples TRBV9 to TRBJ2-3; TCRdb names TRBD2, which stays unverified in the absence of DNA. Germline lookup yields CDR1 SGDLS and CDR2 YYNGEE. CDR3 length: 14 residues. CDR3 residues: CASSTERETDTQYF.

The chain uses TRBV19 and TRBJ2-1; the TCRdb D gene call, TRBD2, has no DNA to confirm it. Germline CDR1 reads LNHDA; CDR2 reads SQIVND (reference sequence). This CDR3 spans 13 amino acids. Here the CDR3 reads CASSPRGQNEQFF.

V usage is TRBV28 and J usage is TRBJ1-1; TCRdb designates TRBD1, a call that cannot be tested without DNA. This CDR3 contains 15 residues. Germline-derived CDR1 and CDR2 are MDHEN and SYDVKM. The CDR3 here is CASSSGQGVGTEAFF. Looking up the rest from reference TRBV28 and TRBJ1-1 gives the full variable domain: DVKVTQSSRYLVKRTGEKVFLECVQDMDHENMFWYRQDPGLGLRLIYFSYDVKMKEKGDIPEGYSVSREKKERFSLILESASTNQTSMYLCASSSGQGVGTEAFFGQGTRLTVV.

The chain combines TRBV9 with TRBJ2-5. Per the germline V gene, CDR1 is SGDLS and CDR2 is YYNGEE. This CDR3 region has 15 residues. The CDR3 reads CASSVEGIMLETQYF.

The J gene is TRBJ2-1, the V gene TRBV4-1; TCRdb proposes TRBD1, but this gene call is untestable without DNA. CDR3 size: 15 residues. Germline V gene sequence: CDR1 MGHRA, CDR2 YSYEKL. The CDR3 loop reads CASSPTGGDYNEQFF.

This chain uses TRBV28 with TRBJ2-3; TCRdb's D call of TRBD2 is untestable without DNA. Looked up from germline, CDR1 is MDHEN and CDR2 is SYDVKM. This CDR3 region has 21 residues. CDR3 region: CASSFTPGLAGEWSGTDTQYF. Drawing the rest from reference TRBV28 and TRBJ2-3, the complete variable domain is DVKVTQSSRYLVKRTGEKVFLECVQDMDHENMFWYRQDPGLGLRLIYFSYDVKMKEKGDIPEGYSVSREKKERFSLILESASTNQTSMYLCASSFTPGLAGEWSGTDTQYFGPGTRLTVL.

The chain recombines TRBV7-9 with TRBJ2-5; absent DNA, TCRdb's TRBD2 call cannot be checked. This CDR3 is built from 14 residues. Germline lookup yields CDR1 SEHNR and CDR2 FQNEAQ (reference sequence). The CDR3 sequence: CASSLQGGRETQYF. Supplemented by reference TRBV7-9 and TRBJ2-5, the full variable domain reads DTGVSQNPRHKITKRGQNVTFRCDPISEHNRLYWYRQTLGQGPEFLTYFQNEAQLEKSRLLSDRFSAERPKGSFSTLEIQRTEQGDSAMYLCASSLQGGRETQYFGPGTRLLVL.

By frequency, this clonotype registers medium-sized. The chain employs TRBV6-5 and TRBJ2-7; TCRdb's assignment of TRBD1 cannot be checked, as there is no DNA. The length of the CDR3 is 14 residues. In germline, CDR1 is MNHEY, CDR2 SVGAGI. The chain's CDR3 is CASSPGTGGAEQYF.

This chain's CDR3 is CASSLIAPPSYNEQFF. The chain couples TRBV12-3 or TRBV12-4 to TRBJ2-1. CDR3 size: 16 residues.